The present TCR beta chain was sequenced within a study of blood T cell repertoires in COVID-19. Study in general: Whether acute or convalescent, the COVID-19 samples came from the United States, Italy and Spain. The cDNA or gDNA used as material had been derived from T cells, B-cell-depleted T cells, or PBMCs.

Methods used by the authors: Estimation of nucleated cell counts relied on the amplification of reference gene primers. The table came from immunoSEQ multiplex PCR; TCRdb's copy has only in-frame clones and leaves some out. The V and J calls and clone size were taken over from that table, and D and trimming were inferred from the DNA. This table has about 110,000 clones, around 80% appearing once. Germline CDR1 is SGHRS and CDR2 is YFSETQ. V lost 4 bases and J lost 6, with 16 bases in between. The CDR3 extends over 14 amino acids. This sequence was found in a man aged 70-80 years with acute or convalescent COVID-19. Material: peripheral blood. The chain carries TRBV5-1 and TRBJ1-1, with a possible D match to TRBD1 (5 bases). The CDR3 bases are TGCGCCAGCAGCCTGGCTGGGCAGGGTTCTGAAGCTTTCTTT. Amino acids: CASSLAGQGSEAFF. The full variable domain, its missing parts supplied by reference TRBV5-1 and TRBJ1-1, is KAGVTQTPRYLIKTRGQQVTLSCSPISGHRSVSWYQQTPGQGLQFLFEYFSETQRNKGNFPGRFSGRQFSNSRSEMNVSTLELGDSALYLCASSLAGQGSEAFFGQGTRLTVV.